The rows below give T cell receptor beta chains drawn from one sample of a study of patients and donors after allogeneic stem cell transplantation. MiXCR was run by TCRdb on the RT-PCR reads, yielding one entry per CDR3 protein. The sample holds over 130,000 distinct CDR3 sequences; over 35% are singletons and the top ten take around half. Sequencing was performed on blood, either unsorted or a sorted T cell fraction (not recorded which). These receptors all stem from a human donor who was either an allogeneic HSCT recipient or a stem cell or donor lymphocyte infusion donor (not recorded which). It is not recorded whose cells these are; they may come from a transplant donor. Both conserved end residues are part of each CDR3. The order of the fields is V gene, clone size, J gene, D gene, CDR3 protein, CDR3 DNA. D genes are given only for firm matches. Rows may omit the clone size; those that give it use once, few, many or a size class.

V gene: TRBV12-3/TRBV12-4
clone size: NA
J gene: TRBJ2-5
D gene: NA
CDR3 protein: CASSLVGRDQYF
CDR3 DNA: TGTGCCAGCAGCCTTGTCGGGCGGGACCAGTACTTC

V gene: TRBV24-1
clone size: NA
J gene: TRBJ1-1
D gene: NA
CDR3 protein: CATRRGTEAFF
CDR3 DNA: TGTGCCACCAGACGGGGAACTGAAGCTTTCTTT

V gene: TRBV20-1
clone size: NA
J gene: TRBJ1-4
D gene: NA
CDR3 protein: CSAGGAAEKLFF
CDR3 DNA: TGCAGTGCTGGGGGGGCAGCTGAAAAACTGTTTTTT

V gene: TRBV4-2
clone size: few
J gene: TRBJ1-2
D gene: NA
CDR3 protein: CASSPAGHGYTF
CDR3 DNA: TGTGCCAGCAGCCCAGCCGGTCATGGCTACACCTTC

V gene: TRBV27
clone size: few
J gene: TRBJ1-2
D gene: NA
CDR3 protein: CASSFARGGYGYTF
CDR3 DNA: TGTGCCAGCAGTTTCGCTCGGGGTGGCTATGGCTACACCTTC

V gene: TRBV27
clone size: NA
J gene: TRBJ1-2
D gene: NA
CDR3 protein: CASSLGVGDGYTF
CDR3 DNA: TGTGCCAGCAGTTTAGGAGTAGGGGACGGCTACACCTTC

V gene: TRBV7-3
clone size: NA
J gene: TRBJ1-6
D gene: NA
CDR3 protein: CASSLTVDRRSPLHF
CDR3 DNA: TGTGCCAGCAGCTTAACGGTGGATCGCAGATCACCCCTCCACTTT

V gene: TRBV5-1
clone size: NA
J gene: TRBJ1-1
D gene: NA
CDR3 protein: CASSLPGTENTEAFF
CDR3 DNA: TGCGCCAGCAGCTTACCCGGGACCGAAAACACTGAAGCTTTCTTT

V gene: TRBV28
clone size: NA
J gene: TRBJ1-6
D gene: NA
CDR3 protein: CASSFWVGSYNSPLHF
CDR3 DNA: TGTGCCAGCAGTTTTTGGGTGGGATCCTATAATTCACCCCTCCACTTT

V gene: TRBV12-3/TRBV12-4
clone size: NA
J gene: TRBJ2-1
D gene: NA
CDR3 protein: CASRTQGFNEQFF
CDR3 DNA: TGTGCCAGCAGAACACAGGGATTCAATGAGCAGTTCTTC

V gene: TRBV29-1
clone size: many
J gene: TRBJ1-1
D gene: TRBD1
CDR3 protein: CSVDPSQGWVTEAFF
CDR3 DNA: TGCAGCGTTGACCCCTCACAGGGGTGGGTGACTGAAGCTTTCTTT

V gene: TRBV12-3/TRBV12-4
clone size: NA
J gene: TRBJ1-4
D gene: NA
CDR3 protein: CASGDSNEKLFF
CDR3 DNA: TGTGCCAGTGGTGACTCTAATGAAAAACTGTTTTTT

V gene: TRBV27
clone size: few
J gene: TRBJ1-4
D gene: NA
CDR3 protein: CASSSGVGPNEKLFF
CDR3 DNA: TGTGCCAGCAGTTCCGGCGTCGGGCCTAATGAAAAACTGTTTTTT

V gene: TRBV3-1
clone size: NA
J gene: TRBJ2-7
D gene: NA
CDR3 protein: CASSQDRTQSSYEQYF
CDR3 DNA: TGTGCCAGCAGCCAAGACAGGACCCAGAGCTCCTACGAGCAGTACTTC

V gene: TRBV12-3/TRBV12-4
clone size: few
J gene: TRBJ1-6
D gene: NA
CDR3 protein: CASLRGNNSPLHF
CDR3 DNA: TGTGCCAGCCTTAGGGGGAATAATTCACCCCTCCACTTT

V gene: TRBV19
clone size: NA
J gene: TRBJ1-6
D gene: NA
CDR3 protein: CASTGYFNSPLHF
CDR3 DNA: TGTGCCAGTACTGGATACTTTAATTCACCCCTCCACTTT

V gene: TRBV20-1
clone size: NA
J gene: TRBJ1-6
D gene: TRBD1
CDR3 protein: CRARGTALNSPLHF
CDR3 DNA: TGCAGGGCCCGTGGGACAGCCCTAAATTCACCCCTCCACTTT

V gene: TRBV5-1
clone size: few
J gene: TRBJ1-2
D gene: NA
CDR3 protein: CASRPLETLSDGYTF
CDR3 DNA: TGCGCCAGCAGACCTTTAGAGACCCTATCGGATGGCTACACCTTC

V gene: TRBV7-2
clone size: few
J gene: TRBJ1-3
D gene: NA
CDR3 protein: CASAEGGLSGNTIYF
CDR3 DNA: TGTGCCAGCGCTGAGGGCGGACTCTCTGGAAACACCATATATTTT

V gene: TRBV5-6
clone size: NA
J gene: TRBJ1-2
D gene: NA
CDR3 protein: CASSRAGVYGYTF
CDR3 DNA: TGTGCCAGCAGCCGGGCCGGAGTCTATGGCTACACCTTC

V gene: TRBV7-9
clone size: few
J gene: TRBJ2-3
D gene: NA
CDR3 protein: CASSSVLGGTDTQYF
CDR3 DNA: TGTGCCAGCAGCTCGGTTCTCGGGGGCACAGATACGCAGTATTTT

V gene: TRBV27
clone size: NA
J gene: TRBJ1-1
D gene: NA
CDR3 protein: CASSLTDPGITEAFF
CDR3 DNA: TGTGCCAGCAGTTTAACCGACCCGGGAATAACTGAAGCTTTCTTT

V gene: TRBV7-2
clone size: NA
J gene: TRBJ1-2
D gene: NA
CDR3 protein: CASTPGQAIYGYTF
CDR3 DNA: TGTGCCAGCACCCCCGGGCAGGCGATCTATGGCTACACCTTC

V gene: TRBV3-1
clone size: NA
J gene: TRBJ2-3
D gene: NA
CDR3 protein: CASSQGTGFTDTQYF
CDR3 DNA: TGTGCCAGCAGCCAAGGGACCGGGTTCACAGATACGCAGTATTTT

V gene: TRBV12-3/TRBV12-4
clone size: NA
J gene: TRBJ1-1
D gene: NA
CDR3 protein: CASTPGEQLNTEAFF
CDR3 DNA: TGTGCCAGCACCCCAGGTGAACAATTGAACACTGAAGCTTTCTTT

V gene: TRBV7-9
clone size: few
J gene: TRBJ1-6
D gene: NA
CDR3 protein: CASSSYSRPSYNSPLHF
CDR3 DNA: TGTGCCAGCAGCTCCTACAGTCGGCCATCGTATAATTCACCCCTCCACTTT

V gene: TRBV7-9
clone size: NA
J gene: TRBJ1-1
D gene: NA
CDR3 protein: CASSPWTVMNTEAFF
CDR3 DNA: TGTGCCAGCAGCCCCTGGACAGTCATGAACACTGAAGCTTTCTTT

V gene: TRBV19
clone size: few
J gene: TRBJ2-6
D gene: NA
CDR3 protein: CASTPFSGANVLTF
CDR3 DNA: TGTGCCAGTACTCCATTCTCTGGGGCCAACGTCCTGACTTTC

V gene: TRBV12-3/TRBV12-4
clone size: NA
J gene: TRBJ2-1
D gene: NA
CDR3 protein: CASSLGGKRGSPYNEQFF
CDR3 DNA: TGTGCCAGCAGTTTAGGGGGGAAGCGAGGCAGCCCCTACAATGAGCAGTTCTTC

V gene: TRBV6-1
clone size: few
J gene: TRBJ1-2
D gene: NA
CDR3 protein: CASSSVGRDGYTF
CDR3 DNA: TGTGCCAGCAGTAGTGTGGGAAGAGATGGCTACACCTTC

V gene: TRBV25-1
clone size: NA
J gene: TRBJ1-4
D gene: TRBD1
CDR3 protein: CASSTTGTNEKLFF
CDR3 DNA: TGTGCCAGCAGTACGACAGGGACTAATGAAAAACTGTTTTTT

V gene: TRBV7-9
clone size: NA
J gene: TRBJ1-4
D gene: NA
CDR3 protein: CASSPSAGRGEKLFF
CDR3 DNA: TGTGCCAGCAGCCCTAGTGCGGGAAGGGGTGAAAAACTGTTTTTT

V gene: TRBV2
clone size: NA
J gene: TRBJ2-1
D gene: NA
CDR3 protein: CASSEGMPGNEQFF
CDR3 DNA: TGTGCCAGCAGTGAAGGGATGCCGGGGAATGAGCAGTTCTTC

V gene: TRBV7-9
clone size: few
J gene: TRBJ1-2
D gene: NA
CDR3 protein: CASQLERVAQKGDGYTF
CDR3 DNA: TGTGCCAGTCAGCTTGAAAGGGTTGCCCAAAAAGGGGATGGCTACACCTTC

V gene: TRBV6-5
clone size: many
J gene: TRBJ1-5
D gene: NA
CDR3 protein: CASSTSGLGANSNQPQHF
CDR3 DNA: TGTGCCAGCAGTACCTCCGGTTTGGGGGCCAATAGCAATCAGCCCCAGCATTTT

V gene: TRBV27
clone size: NA
J gene: TRBJ1-5
D gene: NA
CDR3 protein: CASATTGARQPQHF
CDR3 DNA: TGTGCCAGCGCTACTACGGGCGCCCGGCAGCCCCAGCATTTT

V gene: TRBV14
clone size: NA
J gene: TRBJ1-1
D gene: NA
CDR3 protein: CASSTGQLNTEAFF
CDR3 DNA: TGTGCCAGCAGCACGGGACAATTGAACACTGAAGCTTTCTTT

V gene: TRBV12-3/TRBV12-4
clone size: NA
J gene: TRBJ1-3
D gene: TRBD1
CDR3 protein: CASRTGAGNTIYF
CDR3 DNA: TGTGCCAGCAGAACAGGGGCTGGAAACACCATATATTTT

V gene: TRBV24-1
clone size: few
J gene: TRBJ2-1
D gene: NA
CDR3 protein: CATTPNHAGNEQFF
CDR3 DNA: TGTGCCACCACCCCGAACCATGCCGGCAATGAGCAGTTCTTC

V gene: TRBV7-2
clone size: NA
J gene: TRBJ2-1
D gene: NA
CDR3 protein: CASSSRGIYNEQFF
CDR3 DNA: TGTGCCAGCAGCTCCCGGGGTATATACAATGAGCAGTTCTTC

V gene: TRBV12-3/TRBV12-4
clone size: NA
J gene: TRBJ1-3
D gene: NA
CDR3 protein: CAGSLYQGSPSGNTIYF
CDR3 DNA: TGTGCCGGCAGTTTATATCAGGGGTCTCCCTCTGGAAACACCATATATTTT

V gene: TRBV20-1
clone size: few
J gene: TRBJ1-1
D gene: NA
CDR3 protein: CSAREGTANTEAFF
CDR3 DNA: TGCAGTGCTAGAGAAGGGACCGCGAACACTGAAGCTTTCTTT

V gene: TRBV20-1
clone size: NA
J gene: TRBJ1-2
D gene: NA
CDR3 protein: CSASARWDDGYTF
CDR3 DNA: TGCAGTGCTTCGGCCCGCTGGGACGATGGCTACACCTTC

V gene: TRBV20-1
clone size: few
J gene: TRBJ1-1
D gene: NA
CDR3 protein: CSAREVQAGSMNTEAFF
CDR3 DNA: TGCAGTGCTAGAGAAGTTCAGGCAGGGAGTATGAACACTGAAGCTTTCTTT

V gene: TRBV6-1
clone size: NA
J gene: TRBJ2-2
D gene: NA
CDR3 protein: CASRTGTPPGELFF
CDR3 DNA: TGTGCCAGCAGGACCGGGACCCCACCCGGGGAGCTGTTTTTT

V gene: TRBV5-6
clone size: NA
J gene: TRBJ1-5
D gene: NA
CDR3 protein: CASNRMAGPQHF
CDR3 DNA: TGTGCCAGCAACCGGATGGCGGGACCCCAGCATTTT

V gene: TRBV5-1
clone size: NA
J gene: TRBJ2-5
D gene: NA
CDR3 protein: CASSWDTQETQYF
CDR3 DNA: TGCGCCAGCAGCTGGGACACCCAAGAGACCCAGTACTTC

V gene: TRBV20-1
clone size: once
J gene: TRBJ1-5
D gene: NA
CDR3 protein: CSAKRGRGTNQPQHF
CDR3 DNA: TGCAGTGCTAAACGTGGACGGGGAACGAATCAGCCCCAGCATTTT

V gene: TRBV28
clone size: few
J gene: TRBJ1-5
D gene: TRBD1
CDR3 protein: CASRAWDRKRFHVNQPQHF
CDR3 DNA: TGTGCCAGCAGGGCGTGGGACAGAAAGCGATTTCATGTCAATCAGCCCCAGCATTTT

V gene: TRBV9
clone size: NA
J gene: TRBJ2-1
D gene: NA
CDR3 protein: CASSERLANEQFF
CDR3 DNA: TGTGCCAGCAGCGAACGGCTAGCCAATGAGCAGTTCTTC

V gene: TRBV7-2
clone size: few
J gene: TRBJ1-6
D gene: TRBD1
CDR3 protein: CASSQVSATGGMAPLHF
CDR3 DNA: TGTGCCAGCAGCCAAGTTTCCGCTACAGGGGGCATGGCACCCCTCCACTTT

V gene: TRBV7-2
clone size: NA
J gene: TRBJ2-3
D gene: TRBD2
CDR3 protein: CASSLVGTGGDTQYF
CDR3 DNA: TGTGCCAGCAGCTTAGTCGGGACGGGAGGCGATACGCAGTATTTT

V gene: TRBV5-1
clone size: NA
J gene: TRBJ2-1
D gene: NA
CDR3 protein: CASSLLQGGNEQFF
CDR3 DNA: TGCGCCAGCAGCTTGCTGCAGGGGGGCAATGAGCAGTTCTTC

V gene: TRBV11-2
clone size: NA
J gene: TRBJ2-5
D gene: NA
CDR3 protein: CASSLLPSSETQYF
CDR3 DNA: TGTGCCAGCAGCTTACTTCCCAGCTCCGAGACCCAGTACTTC

V gene: TRBV4-3
clone size: NA
J gene: TRBJ1-1
D gene: NA
CDR3 protein: CASSQEGGGTEAFF
CDR3 DNA: TGCGCCAGCAGCCAAGAAGGAGGGGGCACTGAAGCTTTCTTT

V gene: TRBV10-3
clone size: NA
J gene: TRBJ2-3
D gene: NA
CDR3 protein: CAISGSQRTDTQYF
CDR3 DNA: TGTGCCATCAGTGGATCGCAGCGCACAGATACGCAGTATTTT

V gene: TRBV7-9
clone size: few
J gene: TRBJ1-1
D gene: NA
CDR3 protein: CASRSQPTEAFF
CDR3 DNA: TGTGCCAGCAGATCACAGCCCACTGAAGCTTTCTTT

V gene: TRBV4-2
clone size: NA
J gene: TRBJ2-5
D gene: TRBD1
CDR3 protein: CASSQDEGTGQETQYF
CDR3 DNA: TGTGCCAGCAGCCAAGATGAAGGGACAGGGCAAGAGACCCAGTACTTC